This TCR beta chain was recovered during a study of blood T cell repertoires in COVID-19. V was trimmed by 4 bases and J by 2 bases, leaving 20 bases between them. The CDR3 length is 17 residues. Looked up from germline, CDR1 is SGHRS and CDR2 is YFSETQ. Sequencing was performed with immunoSEQ multiplex PCR; in TCRdb, only in-frame clones are kept and a portion is missing. The table records under 500,000 clones, around 89% of them present only once. The sample comprised peripheral blood. The receptor was isolated from a woman between 25 and 40 years old with acute or convalescent COVID-19. V gene TRBV5-1 combines with J gene TRBJ2-3; the D gene is possibly TRBD1 (6 bases). The chain's CDR3 is CASSPDSLGAYTDTQYF. The CDR3, as DNA: TGCGCCAGCAGCCCGGACTCCTTGGGGGCCTACACAGATACGCAGTATTTT.